This T cell receptor beta chain was found in a study of cytomegalovirus exposure and HLA in healthy donors. Trimming took 0 bases from V and 8 from J; bases not matched to a gene: 7. The CDR3 runs 15 residues. In germline, CDR1 is SGDLS, CDR2 YYNGEE. Healthy people donating bone marrow made up the donors. Both 60 Vbeta primers and 13 Jbeta primers went into the PCR. Sequencing was performed with immunoSEQ multiplex PCR; in TCRdb, only in-frame clones are kept and a portion is missing. The sample gives over 100,000 clones, about 74% of which show up once; about 7.3% is in the top ten. The chain joins TRBV9 to TRBJ2-1; TRBD2 matches at 8 bases. The receptor comes from a male donor in good health and CMV-seronegative. Material for sequencing was PBMCs. CDR3 nucleotide sequence: TGTGCCAGCAGCGTAGAGGGACTAGGAGGCTATGAGCAGTTCTTC. This codes for CASSVEGLGGYEQFF.